This note documents a single T cell receptor beta chain sequence. This specimen belongs to a study of blood T cell repertoires in COVID-19. Germline values: CDR1 MNHEY, CDR2 SMNVEV (reference sequence). V lost 3 bases, J lost 2 bases, and 9 bases stayed unmatched. The CDR3 has 16 residues. Data came from immunoSEQ multiplex PCR; TCRdb stores just in-frame clones and leaves some out. The sample lists around 160,000 clones, 88% seen once, with approximately 1.2% in the top ten. This TCR was recovered from a woman between 25 and 40 years old with acute COVID-19. The sequenced sample was PBMCs or T cells enriched from blood (not recorded which). V is TRBV27 and J is TRBJ2-7; TRBD1 matches 8 bases. CDR3 bases: TGTGCCAGCAGTTTCCCCCGGACAGGGCGGGCCTACGAGCAGTACTTC. Translation gives CASSFPRTGRAYEQYF.